This T cell receptor (beta chain) was captured in a study of post-analysis software for immune sequencing data. Overall study results and limits: Strong co-clustering by F measure linked samples that shared a preparation batch. Normalized Chao1 diversity in multiple sclerosis patients fell significantly below that of controls.

Presence of unique molecular identifiers characterized the TCR beta cDNA libraries. TCRdb independently ran MiXCR on the PCR reads; one entry per CDR3 protein. The repertoire holds 350,000 to 500,000 distinct CDR3 sequences, with roughly 40% as singletons. Points on this clonotype: Its antigen is undetermined.

The sample comprised blood. This receptor was identified in a girl aged 2-10 years with multiple sclerosis.

The CDR3 protein is CSVDSWGSYNEQFF. Written as DNA, the CDR3 is TGCAGCGTTGATAGTTGGGGCTCCTACAATGAGCAGTTCTTC. The chain is built from TRBV29-1 and TRBJ2-1, with D hard to call. CDR3 length equals 14 residues. Trimming shortened V by 3 bases and J by 0 bases, and 9 bases separated the two germline ends. Germline CDR1 is SQVTM and CDR2 is ANQGSEA.